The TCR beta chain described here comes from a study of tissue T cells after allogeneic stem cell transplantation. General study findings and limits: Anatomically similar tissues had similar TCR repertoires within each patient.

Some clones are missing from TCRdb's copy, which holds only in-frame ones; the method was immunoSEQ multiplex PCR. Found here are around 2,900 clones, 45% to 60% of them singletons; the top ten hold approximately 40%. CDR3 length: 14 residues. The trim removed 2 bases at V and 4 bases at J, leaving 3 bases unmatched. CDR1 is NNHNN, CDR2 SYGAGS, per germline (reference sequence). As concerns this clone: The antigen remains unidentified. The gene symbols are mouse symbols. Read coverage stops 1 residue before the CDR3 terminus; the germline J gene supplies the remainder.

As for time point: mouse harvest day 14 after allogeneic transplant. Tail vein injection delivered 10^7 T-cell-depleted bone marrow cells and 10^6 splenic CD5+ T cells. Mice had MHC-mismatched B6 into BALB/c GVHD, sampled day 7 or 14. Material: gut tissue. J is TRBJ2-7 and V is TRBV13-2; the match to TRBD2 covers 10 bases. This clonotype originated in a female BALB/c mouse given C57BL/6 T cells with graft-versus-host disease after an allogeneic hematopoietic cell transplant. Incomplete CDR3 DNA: TGTGCCAGCGGTGACCTGGGGGGGCTGTATGAACAGTAC. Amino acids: CASGDLGGLYEQY. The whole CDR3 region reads CASGDLGGLYEQYF.